These T cell receptor beta chains were read from a single sample in a study of T-cell reconstitution after alpha-beta-depleted transplantation in children. Each CDR3 protein gets one entry after TCRdb re-called the PCR reads with MiXCR. The sample records approximately 230,000 distinct CDR3 sequences, 24% being singletons. Specimen: PBMCs, mostly from graft donor cells, collected 360 days after TCRalphabeta/CD19-depleted stem cell transplant. The receptors were sampled from a female patient under 10 years old who had a stem cell transplant for congenital amegakaryocytic thrombocytopenia, so the T cells may come from the graft donor. CDR3s include the opening cysteine and the closing phenylalanine or tryptophan. D genes are given only for firm matches. Part of the rows lack a size; the others show once, few, many or a class for expanded clones.

>TRBJ2-3|TRBV4-2|.|.
TGTGCCAGCAGCCAAGATTGGGCAGCCCAGTATTTT
CASSQDWAAQYF
>TRBJ2-7|TRBV3-1|few|TRBD2
TGTGCCAGCAGCCTTGGACTAGCGGGATTTTACGAGCAGTACTTC
CASSLGLAGFYEQYF
>TRBJ2-5|TRBV7-9|few|TRBD1
TGTGCCAGCAGCTTCACCGGGACAGCCCTGCAAGAGACCCAGTACTTC
CASSFTGTALQETQYF
>TRBJ2-2|TRBV20-1|few|.
TGCAGTGCTAGGCGGGGACACACCGGGGAGCTGTTTTTT
CSARRGHTGELFF
>TRBJ2-4|TRBV20-1|.|.
TGCAGTGCTTCCGTCCCCTGGGGCAACATTCAGTACTTC
CSASVPWGNIQYF
>TRBJ2-2|TRBV3-1|few|.
TGTGCCACCTCCCGAGGCGACACCGGGGAGCTGTTTTTT
CATSRGDTGELFF
>TRBJ2-7|TRBV18|.|TRBD2
TGTGCCAGCTCGATCCGGGCGGGGGACTCTACCTACGAGCAGTACTTC
CASSIRAGDSTYEQYF
>TRBJ2-1|TRBV14|.|TRBD2
TGTGCCAGCAGCCAAGACGAAAAAGGACTAGCGGGCCCACCCCGCTCCTACAATGAGCAGTTCTTC
CASSQDEKGLAGPPRSYNEQFF
>TRBJ1-1|TRBV15|.|.
TGTGCCACCAGGCGGGGTTGGGGCACTGAAGCTTTCTTT
CATRRGWGTEAFF
>TRBJ2-5|TRBV7-8|.|TRBD2
TGTGCCAGCAGCTTGACTAGCGGGAGTTTAGAGACCCAGTACTTC
CASSLTSGSLETQYF
>TRBJ2-5|TRBV30|few|.
TGTGCCTGGAGTGTCAACCATCTTGGTGGGGAGACCCAGTACTTC
CAWSVNHLGGETQYF
>TRBJ1-4|TRBV4-3|.|TRBD1
TGCGCCAGCAGCGCAGGGGGCCCGACTGAAAAACTGTTTTTT
CASSAGGPTEKLFF
>TRBJ1-6|TRBV7-2|few|TRBD1
TGTGCCAGCAGCTTAGTCGGGACAGAAGGTTCACCCCTCCACTTT
CASSLVGTEGSPLHF
>TRBJ2-3|TRBV28|few|.
TGTGCCAGCTCCCCCGGTGGGAACACAGATACGCAGTATTTT
CASSPGGNTDTQYF
>TRBJ2-7|TRBV6-2/TRBV6-3|.|.
TGTGCCAGCAGTTATCTCGGGCCCTACGAGCAGTACTTC
CASSYLGPYEQYF
>TRBJ2-1|TRBV5-1|many|TRBD2
TGCGCCAGCAGCTTGGAGCTAGCGGGCTACAATGAGCAGTTCTTC
CASSLELAGYNEQFF
>TRBJ2-7|TRBV6-1|.|.
TGTGCCAGCAGTGAAACAAGAGGGGGTTCCTACGAGCAGTACTTC
CASSETRGGSYEQYF
>TRBJ2-5|TRBV7-6|many|.
TGTGCCAGCAGCCCGAGCTTGGGGGATTTCTTTTTGGAGACCCAGTACTTC
CASSPSLGDFFLETQYF
>TRBJ1-6|TRBV28|few|.
TGTGCCAGCAGCTCCCCGGAGGCACAGGGTTCACCCCTCCACTTT
CASSSPEAQGSPLHF
>TRBJ2-1|TRBV12-3/TRBV12-4|few|TRBD1
TGTGCCAGCAGTATACGACAGGGGGGTTACAATGAGCAGTTCTTC
CASSIRQGGYNEQFF
>TRBJ2-5|TRBV6-5|few|.
TGTGCCAGCAGTTTGTCTAGTTGGGAGACCCAGTACTTC
CASSLSSWETQYF
>TRBJ2-3|TRBV20-1|.|TRBD2
TGCAGTGCTAGTGTGCGGGGGGGCAGGGCAGATACGCAGTATTTT
CSASVRGGRADTQYF
>TRBJ2-2|TRBV5-6|.|.
TGTGCCAGCAGCTTGTTGGGAGGTGGTGGCACCGGGGAGCTGTTTTTT
CASSLLGGGGTGELFF
>TRBJ2-1|TRBV4-3|.|.
TGCGCCAGCAGCCAAGAGGTCAGGTACAATGAGCAGTTCTTC
CASSQEVRYNEQFF
>TRBJ2-3|TRBV20-1|.|TRBD2
TGCAGTGCCGTGGGACTAGGCACAGATACGCAGTATTTT
CSAVGLGTDTQYF